The T cell receptor beta chain under discussion was sequenced for a study of T cell responses to AZD1222 COVID-19 vaccine. Germline-derived CDR1 and CDR2 are SGHRS and YFSETQ. The CDR3 consists of 15 residues. Trimming removed 0 bases from V and 6 bases from J; junction bases left unmatched: 6. Regarding the study as a whole: There were repertoire samples only from the period after the peak T cell response. It was only a handful of AZD1222 recipients who were seropositive at baseline. White British ancestry dominated among donors, who included more females, and clonal diversity was possibly underestimated. Across spike, vaccine-associated CD4 TCRs were found, dominant at 160-218 and 743-854.

TCRdb's copy holds only in-frame clones and misses some; the assay was immunoSEQ multiplex PCR. The data show tens of thousands of clones, about 85% seen once. A word on this clone: Its antigen is as yet unknown.

The V gene is TRBV5-1, the J gene TRBJ2-1; 7 bases are a match to TRBD2. Specimen: peripheral blood, collected 28 days after the second AZD1222 dose. The sequence was collected from an adult who received the AZD1222 COVID-19 vaccine. DNA for the CDR3: TGCGCCAGCAGCTTGGAACTAGCGCTAGGCAATGAGCAGTTCTTC. This encodes CASSLELALGNEQFF.